This T cell receptor (beta chain) was sequenced for a study of radiotherapy plus CTLA-4 blockade in lung cancer. Study overall: There were objective responses in around 18% of patients, and approximately 30% had disease control.

Notes on the study in general: How blood T cell clones changed early, along with interferon-beta, reportedly forecast response best. In blood, tumor-derived TCR clones expanded after radiotherapy plus ipilimumab.

Method: immunoSEQ multiplex PCR; TCRdb's copy keeps in-frame clones and lacks some. Of 40,000 to 45,000 clones listed, approximately 70% were seen once; the top ten hold 8.5% to 10%. This CDR3 spans 14 amino acids. Between the trimmed V and J ends, which lost 1 base and 10 bases, there was a span of 16 bases. The germline CDR1 and CDR2 sequences are MGHDK and SYGVNS. Focal radiation plus CTLA-4 blockade with ipilimumab was administered to patients who had chemo-refractory metastatic non-small-cell lung cancer. With respect to this clone: Its antigen is as yet unknown.

The TCR originated in a human donor with non-small cell lung cancer who had stable disease on radiotherapy plus ipilimumab. The J gene is TRBJ2-5, the V gene TRBV25-1; D perhaps matches TRBD2 (6 bases). This material consisted of peripheral blood, taken from a patient treated with radiotherapy plus ipilimumab. Written as DNA, the CDR3 is TGTGCCAGCAGTGAATCGGGGGAGCGGGTTATCCAGTACTTC. Translation: CASSESGERVIQYF.